This T cell receptor beta chain emerged from a study of technical replicates of blood from a handful of donors. Data came from immunoSEQ multiplex PCR; TCRdb stores just in-frame clones and leaves some out. The table includes around 100,000 clones, 85% to 95% detected once. Trimming took 1 base from V and 5 from J; bases not matched to a gene: 7. Germline V lookup: CDR1 GTSNPN, CDR2 SVGIG (reference sequence). The CDR3 totals 14 residues. The receptor was derived from a human donor in good health. The sample taken for sequencing was T cells isolated from PBMCs. The chain employs TRBV30 and TRBJ2-5, with 7 bases matching TRBD2. CDR3 DNA sequence: TGTGCCTGGAGTGGGGGGGGAGGAGGGGAGACCCAGTACTTC. As protein: CAWSGGGGGETQYF.